This T cell receptor (beta chain) was retrieved from a study of shared clonotypes between healthy human individuals. CDR3 length: 14 residues. Germline V gene lookup returns CDR1 MGHRA and CDR2 YSYEKL. V lost 1 base, J lost 3 bases, and 7 bases lay in between. The protocol was immunoSEQ multiplex PCR, while the TCRdb copy is restricted to in-frame clones and leaves out a portion. Of about 1,900,000 clones listed, less than 95% were seen once; the top ten hold roughly 1%. A remark on this clone: This sample includes further DNA sequences coding for the same CDR3.

CD45RO-negative, CCR7-selected cells formed the naive CD8 fraction, which excluded terminally differentiated effector memory CD45RA+ cells. The receptor comes from a man between 18 and 29 years old in good health. The sample taken for sequencing was naive CD8+ T cells sorted from blood. This chain uses TRBV4-1 with TRBJ2-1; D is unclear. The CDR3 here is CASSQGPNYNEQFF. The CDR3 DNA reads as TGCGCCAGCAGCCAAGGTCCTAACTACAATGAGCAGTTCTTC.